This T cell receptor beta chain was captured by sequencing in a study of cytomegalovirus exposure and HLA in healthy donors. Details on this clone: Its antigen is as yet unknown.

A multiplex PCR was run with 60 Vbeta primers and 13 Jbeta primers. Authors' methods: As a later analysis found, there were 80 million or so unique TCR beta chains, of which some 9.9 million were shared. Assay: immunoSEQ multiplex PCR; the TCRdb copy retains only in-frame clones and omits some. D and trimming were read from the DNA, whereas the V and J calls and clone size are those reported in that table. The table for this sample gives approximately 70,000 clones. Study observations and caveats: From TCR beta sequences, most subjects' HLA-A and HLA-B alleles were reportedly predicted accurately. Evidence from a later analysis indicated that most CMV-associated TCR beta chains looked HLA-restricted.

Material: PBMCs. The clonotype was recovered from a woman aged 40 to 50 in good health and CMV-seropositive.

The CDR3 protein is CASSLQGAHTDTQYF. For the CDR3, the DNA is TGTGCCAGCAGTTTGCAGGGGGCTCACACAGATACGCAGTATTTT. J is TRBJ2-3 and V is TRBV27; 8 bases map to TRBD1. The junction had 4 bases not matched to a gene; V was cut back by 3 bases and J by 2 bases. CDR1 and CDR2 from the germline V gene are MNHEY and SMNVEV (reference sequence). The CDR3 contains 15 residues.